Described below is a single TCR beta chain sequence and its context. As yet, its antigen is unknown. The sample belongs to a study of shared clonotypes between healthy human individuals. The study, taken as a whole, reports: Across subsets, estimated richness was generally greater for naive than for memory populations. Across a handful of donors, naive CD4 shared 5% to 6.5%, naive CD8 around 4%, memory CD4 roughly 2.4%, memory CD8 under 0.5%.

Healthy and HIV-negative, the adult donors had no recent acute infections or vaccinations. The CDR3 has 15 amino acids. V was clipped by 1 base and J by 2 bases, with 12 bases between them. Germline V lookup: CDR1 KGHSH, CDR2 LQKENI. Sequencing used immunoSEQ multiplex PCR; TCRdb keeps in-frame clones, though not all of them. This sample has 800,000 to 1,200,000 clones, with 70% to 80% found just once. The sample comprised memory CD4+ T cells from PBMCs. Subset reported: CD45RA-negative fraction. V is TRBV18 and J is TRBJ2-7, with D maybe TRBD2 (6 bases). The clonotype originates from a man in his late teens or twenties in good health. Some clones in this sample may be carry-over from other donors' samples. CDR3 coding DNA: TGTGCCAGCTCACCACTCGGGAGCCCCACCTACGAGCAGTACTTC. Translated, it gives CASSPLGSPTYEQYF.